This T cell receptor (beta chain) was observed in a study of blood T cell repertoires in COVID-19. The germline V gene encodes CDR1 LGHDT and CDR2 YNNKEL (reference sequence). The V end lost 4 bases, the J end lost 1 base, and 15 bases lay between the germline ends. The CDR3 consists of 16 residues. This clone was observed a handful of times. TCRdb's copy holds only in-frame clones and misses some; the assay was immunoSEQ multiplex PCR. The data hold about 78,000 clones, with about 90% observed a single time. The receptor's source is a woman between 45 and 60 years old in a cohort sampled during active COVID-19. The genes are TRBV3-1 (or the pseudogene TRBV3-2) and TRBJ2-3; D gene uncertain. The specimen sequenced was peripheral blood. CDR3 coding DNA: TGTGCCAGCAGCCCTTACCAGGAATTTGGCACAGATACGCAGTATTTT. Residues: CASSPYQEFGTDTQYF.